These 2 T cell receptor beta chains came from one sample sequenced in a study of cytomegalovirus exposure and HLA in healthy donors (dated by TCRdb to about 2017). The library was produced with the immunoSEQ multiplex PCR assay. For the multiplex PCR, a mixture combining 60 forward primers for TCR Vbeta segments and 13 reverse primers for TCR Jbeta segments was used. Sourced from immuneACCESS, this table was stored by TCRdb with only in-frame sequences that have V and J called. A share of the clones is absent; for the studies checked, an unresolved V gene accounts for under half, and the remainder has no known explanation. The sample profile shows some 150,000 clones; roughly two thirds of them were found once. The leading ten clones occupy about 2.7% of the sample. Sequenced sample: PBMCs. Every receptor here comes from a woman between 25 and 40 years old in good health and CMV-seronegative.

This clone showed up just once. This rearrangement joins TRBV27 to TRBJ1-3; no firm D call. Trimming took off 5 bases at V and 1 base at J, with 9 bases between the two ends. Per germline, CDR1 MNHEY and CDR2 SMNVEV (reference sequence). This CDR3 has 14 amino acids. The CDR3 is CASSLSRSGNTIYF. The CDR3 nucleotides read TGTGCCAGCAGTCTCTCGAGGTCTGGAAACACCATATATTTT.

The chain recombines TRBV18 with TRBJ2-5, with 9 bases that match TRBD1. The J call is in doubt because the DNA end fits TRBJ2-7 better. Germline V gene sequence: CDR1 KGHSH, CDR2 LQKENI. The CDR3 is 14 residues long. Here the CDR3 reads CASSIGTGRDEQYF. The CDR3 DNA reads TGTGCCAGCTCCATAGGGACAGGGAGAGACGAGCAGTACTTC.